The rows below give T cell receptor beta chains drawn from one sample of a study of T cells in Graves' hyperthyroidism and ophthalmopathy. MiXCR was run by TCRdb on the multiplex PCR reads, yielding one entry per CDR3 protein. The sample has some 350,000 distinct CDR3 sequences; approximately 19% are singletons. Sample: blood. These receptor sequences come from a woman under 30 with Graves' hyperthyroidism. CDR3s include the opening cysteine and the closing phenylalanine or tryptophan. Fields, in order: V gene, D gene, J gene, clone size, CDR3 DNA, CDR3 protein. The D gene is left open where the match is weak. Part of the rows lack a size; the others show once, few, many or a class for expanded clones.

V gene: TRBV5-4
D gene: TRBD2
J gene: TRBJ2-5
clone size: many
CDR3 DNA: TGTGCCAGCAGCCCGAGCGGGGGACGGAAAGAGACCCAGTACTTC
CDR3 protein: CASSPSGGRKETQYF

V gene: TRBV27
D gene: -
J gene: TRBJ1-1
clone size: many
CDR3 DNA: TGTGCCAGCAACCATACACCCGCTGAAGCTTTCTTT
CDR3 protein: CASNHTPAEAFF

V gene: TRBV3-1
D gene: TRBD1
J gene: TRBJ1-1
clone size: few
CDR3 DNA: TGTGCCAGCAGCCAAAGGACAGGGTCACCTGAAGCTTTCTTT
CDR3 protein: CASSQRTGSPEAFF

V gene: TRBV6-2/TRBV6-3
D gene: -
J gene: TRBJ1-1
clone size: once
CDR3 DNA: TGTGCCAGCAGTTACTCGAGTTCCCAGACGAACACTGAAGCTTTCTTT
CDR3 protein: CASSYSSSQTNTEAFF

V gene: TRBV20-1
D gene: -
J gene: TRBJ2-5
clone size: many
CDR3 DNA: TGCAGTGCCCCCTCGAGCAGGGAGGAGACCCAGTACTTC
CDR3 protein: CSAPSSREETQYF

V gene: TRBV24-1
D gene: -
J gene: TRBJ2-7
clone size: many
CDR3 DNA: TGTGCCATTTCCAAGGGCGCCGCCTACGAGCAGTACTTC
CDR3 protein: CAISKGAAYEQYF

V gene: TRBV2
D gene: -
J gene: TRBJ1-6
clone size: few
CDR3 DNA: TGTGCCAGCAGTGAATATCGGGCTATCCCCCTCCACTTT
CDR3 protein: CASSEYRAIPLHF

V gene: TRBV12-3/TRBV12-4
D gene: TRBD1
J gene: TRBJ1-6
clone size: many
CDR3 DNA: TGTGCCAGCAGCCTAACCGAGGGGGCGCGCAATTCACCCCTCCACTTT
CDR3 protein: CASSLTEGARNSPLHF

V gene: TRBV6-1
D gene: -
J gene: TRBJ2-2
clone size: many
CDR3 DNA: TGTGCCAGCAGTGAAATGGAGGGCCGGGACGGGGAGCTGTTTTTT
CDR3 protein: CASSEMEGRDGELFF

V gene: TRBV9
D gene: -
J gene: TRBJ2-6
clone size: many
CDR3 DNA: TGTGCCAGCAGCGTCTTCGGAGGGGGAGGGTCTGGGGCCAACGTCCTGACTTTC
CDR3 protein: CASSVFGGGGSGANVLTF

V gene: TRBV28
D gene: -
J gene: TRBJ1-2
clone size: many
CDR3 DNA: TGTGCCAGCAGTTTACAAGGGCCCGTCTATGGCTACACCTTC
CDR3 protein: CASSLQGPVYGYTF

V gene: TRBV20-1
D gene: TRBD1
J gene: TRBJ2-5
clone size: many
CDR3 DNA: TGCAGTGCTAGAGGGACAGGGGGCGCGGAGACCCAGTACTTC
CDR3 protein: CSARGTGGAETQYF

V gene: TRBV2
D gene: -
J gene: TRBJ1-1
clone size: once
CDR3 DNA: TGTGCCAGCAGTCGGACTGTGTACACTGATGCTTTCTTT
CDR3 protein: CASSRTVYTDAFF

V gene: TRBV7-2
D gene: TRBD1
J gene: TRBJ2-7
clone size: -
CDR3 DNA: TGTGCCAGCAGCTTAGCTGGGGACAGATGGAGCGAGCAGTACTTC
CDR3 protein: CASSLAGDRWSEQYF

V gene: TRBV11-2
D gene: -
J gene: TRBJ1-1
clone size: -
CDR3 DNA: TGTGCCAGCAGCTTAGTTAGGGGGATTGGGGACACTGAAGCTTTCTTT
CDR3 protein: CASSLVRGIGDTEAFF

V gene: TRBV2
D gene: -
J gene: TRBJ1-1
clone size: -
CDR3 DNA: TGTGCCAGCAGTGTTAGAGGGGCGAGCACTGAAGCTTTCTTT
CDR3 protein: CASSVRGASTEAFF

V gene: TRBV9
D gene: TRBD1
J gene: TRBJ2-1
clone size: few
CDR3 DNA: TGTGCCAGCAGCGTAGTGCCGCAGGGGGCTGAGCAGTTCTTC
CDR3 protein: CASSVVPQGAEQFF

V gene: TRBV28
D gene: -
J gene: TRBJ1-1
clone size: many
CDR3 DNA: TGTGCCAGCAGTTCTCGACTTCCCCCCAGGCTCGGGACGAACACTGAAGCTTTCTTT
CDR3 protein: CASSSRLPPRLGTNTEAFF

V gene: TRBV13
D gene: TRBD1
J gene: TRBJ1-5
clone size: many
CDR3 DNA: TGTGCCAGCAGCTTCACAGGGGCCAATCAGCCCCAGCATTTT
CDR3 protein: CASSFTGANQPQHF

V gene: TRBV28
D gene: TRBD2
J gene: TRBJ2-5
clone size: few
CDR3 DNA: TGTGCCAGCAGTTCGGGCGGGGGGTTACAAGAGACCCAGTACTTC
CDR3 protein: CASSSGGGLQETQYF

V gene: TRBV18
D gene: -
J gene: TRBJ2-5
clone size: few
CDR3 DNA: TGTGCCAGCTCGCGACTAACCCGGGAGACCCAGTACTTC
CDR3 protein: CASSRLTRETQYF

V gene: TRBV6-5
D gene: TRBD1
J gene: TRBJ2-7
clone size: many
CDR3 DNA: TGTGCCAGCAGTTACTCGGTAGACAGGGGGGACGAGCAGTACTTC
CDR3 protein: CASSYSVDRGDEQYF

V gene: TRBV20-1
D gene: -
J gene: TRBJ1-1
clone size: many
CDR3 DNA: TGCAGTGCGCAAGAAATTCTGTCAGACATCATGAACACTGAAGCTTTCTTT
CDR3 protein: CSAQEILSDIMNTEAFF

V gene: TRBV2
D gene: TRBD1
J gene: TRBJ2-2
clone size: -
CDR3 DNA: TGTGCCAGCAGACCCGGGACAGGGAACACCGGGGAGCTGTTTTTT
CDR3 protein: CASRPGTGNTGELFF

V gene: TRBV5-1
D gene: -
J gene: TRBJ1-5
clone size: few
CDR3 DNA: TGCGCCAGCAGCTTGGGGGGCGGCCGCCCAACGCATTTT
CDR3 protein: CASSLGGGRPTHF

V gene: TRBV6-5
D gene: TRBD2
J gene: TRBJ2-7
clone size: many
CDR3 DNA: TGTGCCAGCAGTTACTCCCTAGCGGGGGGCTACGAGCAGTACTTC
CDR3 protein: CASSYSLAGGYEQYF